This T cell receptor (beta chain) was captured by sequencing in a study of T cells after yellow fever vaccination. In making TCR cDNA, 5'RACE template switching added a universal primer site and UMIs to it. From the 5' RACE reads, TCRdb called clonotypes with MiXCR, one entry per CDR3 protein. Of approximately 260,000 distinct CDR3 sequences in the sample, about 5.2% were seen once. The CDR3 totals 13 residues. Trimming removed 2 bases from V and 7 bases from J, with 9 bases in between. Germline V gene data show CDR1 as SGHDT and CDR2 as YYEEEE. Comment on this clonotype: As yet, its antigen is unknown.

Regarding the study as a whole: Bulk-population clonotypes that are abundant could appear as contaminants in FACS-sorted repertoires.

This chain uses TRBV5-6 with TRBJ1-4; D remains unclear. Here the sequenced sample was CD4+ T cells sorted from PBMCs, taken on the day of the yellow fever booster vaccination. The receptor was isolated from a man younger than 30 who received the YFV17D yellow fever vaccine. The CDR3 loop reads CASSFLAGEKLFF. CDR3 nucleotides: TGTGCCAGCAGCTTTTTGGCGGGTGAAAAACTGTTTTTT.